The 29 T cell receptor beta chains in this list originate from one sample, sequenced in a study of blood T cell repertoires in COVID-19. Sequencing was performed with immunoSEQ multiplex PCR; in TCRdb, only in-frame clones are kept and a portion is missing. This sample has more than 300,000 clones, with 83% found just once. Specimen: PBMCs or T cells enriched from blood (not recorded which). The origin of the receptors is a woman between 50 and 59 years old who had recovered from COVID-19.

This sequence joins TRBV19 and TRBJ1-2; D perhaps matches TRBD1 (5 bases). CDR3 length: 15 amino acids. V shed 4 bases and J shed 2 bases, with 14 bases lying between them. Germline CDR1 reads LNHDA; CDR2 reads SQIVND (reference sequence). The CDR3 region has the DNA TGTGCCAGTAGTACAGACAGACACTTCAACTATGGCTACACCTTC. It translates to CASSTDRHFNYGYTF.

The chain uses TRBV7-2 and TRBJ2-1; D is possibly TRBD2 (5 bases). Deletions cut 2 bases from V and 1 base from J, with 15 bases between. Germline V lookup: CDR1 SGHTA, CDR2 FQGNSA. CDR3 size: 17 residues. The CDR3 region is CASSLRETVNSYNEQFF. The DNA of the CDR3 is TGTGCCAGCAGCTTAAGGGAGACCGTTAATTCCTACAATGAGCAGTTCTTC.

The V and J genes are TRBV6-2 or TRBV6-3 and TRBJ1-3, with a possible D match to TRBD1 (5 bases). V lost 6 bases to trimming and J lost 4 bases, with 10 bases between them. CDR3 length equals 13 residues. The germline V gene encodes CDR1 MNHEY and CDR2 SVGEGT. The DNA of the CDR3 is TGTGCCAGCAGCCCGGGACTGGGAAACACCATATATTTT. It translates to CASSPGLGNTIYF.

The gene calls are TRBV7-2 and TRBJ2-2; D may be TRBD2 (6 bases). The CDR3 has 16 residues. Looked up from germline, CDR1 is SGHTA and CDR2 is FQGNSA. V lost 3 bases, J lost 1 base, and 12 bases lay in between. DNA for the CDR3: TGTGCCAGCAGCTTTTATGGCGGGGTGAACACCGGGGAGCTGTTTTTT. Translating gives CASSFYGGVNTGELFF.

This chain uses TRBV19 with TRBJ2-2, with D possibly being TRBD2 (6 bases). Trimming stripped 10 bases from V and 2 bases from J, with 17 bases between. Germline-derived CDR1 and CDR2 are LNHDA and SQIVND (reference sequence). The CDR3 contains 15 residues. Written as DNA, the CDR3 is TGTGCCACCCGAAAACCGGGACTCAACACCGGGGAGCTGTTTTTT. Its translation: CATRKPGLNTGELFF.

This chain links TRBV5-1 with TRBJ2-1; perhaps TRBD2 as D (6 bases). Trimming took off 6 bases at V and 6 bases at J, with 13 bases between the two ends. The CDR3 covers 13 residues. Germline values: CDR1 SGHRS, CDR2 YFSETQ. The CDR3 sequence is CASIGGEGNEQFF. The CDR3 DNA follows: TGCGCCAGCATAGGAGGGGAAGGCAATGAGCAGTTCTTC.

The genes are TRBV10-3 and TRBJ1-4; TRBD1 might be the D (5 bases). The germline V gene has CDR1 ENHRY and CDR2 SYGVKD. V dropped 6 bases and J dropped 3 bases, with 14 bases sitting between them. CDR3 length: 15 amino acids. The CDR3 nucleotides are TGTGCCATCAGCGCAATCAGGGCTTCTAATGAAAAACTGTTTTTT. It yields the protein CAISAIRASNEKLFF.

The chain joins TRBV11-2 to TRBJ2-7; D unresolved. V lost 3 bases to trimming and J lost 4 bases, with 10 bases between them. Per germline, CDR1 SGHAT and CDR2 FQNNGV. The CDR3 consists of 13 residues. The CDR3, as DNA: TGTGCCAGCAGCTTTAGCTACCATTACGAGCAGTACTTC. It specifies CASSFSYHYEQYF.

The J gene is TRBJ1-4, the V gene TRBV6-5; D is ambiguous. Trimming removed 6 bases at V and 12 bases at J, with 11 bases between. There are 11 residues in the CDR3. The V gene's germline CDR1 is MNHEY and CDR2 SVGAGI. CDR3 amino acids: CASSPGDELFF. CDR3 coding DNA: TGTGCCAGCAGCCCCGGAGACGAACTGTTTTTT.

The chain uses TRBV6-5 and TRBJ2-1; 9 nucleotides align to TRBD2. CDR1 MNHEY and CDR2 SVGAGI come from the germline V gene. V lost 2 bases to trimming and J lost 5 bases; unmatched junction nucleotides: 4. The CDR3 contains 15 residues. CDR3 bases: TGTGCCAGCAGTTACCCGGGACTAGCCAACAATGAGCAGTTCTTC. It specifies CASSYPGLANNEQFF.

The rearrangement joins TRBV5-4 to TRBJ1-1; D is perhaps TRBD1 (6 bases). The CDR3 runs 18 residues. The germline gives CDR1 SGHNT, CDR2 YYREEE (reference sequence). V was cut by 3 bases and J by 0 bases, with 21 bases left in between. The CDR3 loop reads CASSSPKAGAIMNTEAFF. CDR3 in DNA: TGTGCCAGCAGCTCCCCCAAGGCGGGGGCTATCATGAACACTGAAGCTTTCTTT.

This clone was seen once. V and J are TRBV7-8 and TRBJ1-3; D gene ambiguous. V lost 5 bases and J lost 2, with 16 bases in between. This CDR3 region has 16 residues. The germline V gene encodes CDR1 SGHVS and CDR2 FQNEAQ. CDR3 sequence (DNA): TGTGCCAGCAGCCCACGACATAGTATTACTGGAAACACCATATATTTT. It translates to CASSPRHSITGNTIYF.

V gene TRBV19 combines with J gene TRBJ1-5; D may be TRBD1 (5 bases). V lost 3 bases, J lost 0 bases, and 15 bases lay in between. CDR1 is LNHDA and CDR2 is SQIVND in the germline V gene (reference sequence). This CDR3 spans 17 amino acids. The DNA of the CDR3 is TGTGCCAGTAGTATTTTGGGACTGAAGGCTAGCAATCAGCCCCAGCATTTT. Amino acids: CASSILGLKASNQPQHF. Combining the CDR3 with reference TRBV19 and TRBJ1-5 gives the whole variable domain DGGITQSPKYLFRKEGQNVTLSCEQNLNHDAMYWYRQDPGQGLRLIYYSQIVNDFQKGDIAEGYSVSREKKESFPLTVTSAQKNPTAFYLCASSILGLKASNQPQHFGDGTRLSIL.

The chain employs TRBV11-2 and TRBJ2-2; no reliable D call. The CDR3 loop spans 18 amino acids. V shed 0 bases and J shed 3 bases, with 17 bases lying between them. The germline V gene encodes CDR1 SGHAT and CDR2 FQNNGV. The CDR3 sequence: CASSLDMTLSADTGELFF. The CDR3, as DNA: TGTGCCAGCAGCTTAGATATGACCCTATCCGCGGACACCGGGGAGCTGTTTTTT.

There are a few counts of this clone. The rearrangement links TRBV25-1 to TRBJ1-6; no firm D call. There are 15 residues in the CDR3. Trimming cost V 1 base and J 6 bases, with 10 bases left between them. The germline gives CDR1 MGHDK, CDR2 SYGVNS. CDR3 nucleotides: TGTGCCAGCAGTGAATTCGGCAGCGCTAATTCACCCCTCCACTTT. Encoded protein: CASSEFGSANSPLHF.

The chain recombines TRBV2 with TRBJ1-2, with 11 bases lining up with TRBD1. Germline V CDR1 and CDR2: SNHLY, FYNNEI. The CDR3 has 14 residues. The trim removed 7 bases at V and 2 bases at J, leaving 3 bases unmatched. The CDR3 reads CASNGQGANYGYTF. The CDR3 DNA reads TGTGCCAGCAATGGACAGGGGGCGAACTATGGCTACACCTTC.

The sample holds a few counts of this clone. J is TRBJ1-1 and V is TRBV2; D unclear. Germline CDR1 and CDR2: SNHLY and FYNNEI. V was shortened by 6 bases and J by 5 bases, with 10 bases between the two germline ends. The CDR3 is made up of 12 amino acids. The CDR3 loop is CASRTGGTEAFF. DNA of the CDR3: TGTGCCAGCAGGACGGGAGGTACTGAAGCTTTCTTT.

The CDR3 reads CASRTSGSYEQYF. The CDR3 DNA reads TGTGCCAGCAGAACTAGCGGGAGTTACGAGCAGTACTTC. J is TRBJ2-7 and V is TRBV2, with 11 bases aligning to TRBD2. V trimming: 6 bases; J trimming: 4 bases; junction bases outside the gene matches: 2. This CDR3 comprises 13 residues. The germline V gene has CDR1 SNHLY and CDR2 FYNNEI.

In this sample, this clone turned up a few times. The chain employs TRBV5-4 and TRBJ1-4; tentatively, D is TRBD1 (6 bases). Per germline, CDR1 SGHNT and CDR2 YYREEE (reference sequence). The CDR3 sequence is 14 residues long. V lost 4 bases and J 4 bases, leaving 11 bases between the germline ends. The CDR3: CASSRRTDNEKLFF. The CDR3 DNA follows: TGTGCCAGCAGCCGGCGGACAGATAATGAAAAACTGTTTTTT.

The count of this clone is one. The CDR3 DNA reads as TGTGCCAGCCGGACAGGGGAAGGGTCACCCCTCCACTTT. Encoded protein: CASRTGEGSPLHF. The chain uses TRBV25-1 and TRBJ1-6, with TRBD1 matching 9 bases. The CDR3 loop spans 13 amino acids. Per germline, CDR1 MGHDK and CDR2 SYGVNS. The V segment lost 8 bases and the J segment 10 bases; nucleotides outside the gene matches: 6.

The V gene is TRBV19, the J gene TRBJ2-1; 10 nucleotides align to TRBD2. Germline CDR1 LNHDA, CDR2 SQIVND (reference sequence). CDR3 size: 15 residues. V was pared by 7 bases and J by 2 bases, with 5 bases of the junction left unmatched. The CDR3 loop is CASMVAGGAYNEQFF. DNA of the CDR3: TGTGCCAGTATGGTAGCGGGAGGTGCCTACAATGAGCAGTTCTTC.

The chain has TRBV13 and TRBJ2-3, with 13 bases matching TRBD2. Germline trimming cut 5 bases from V and 0 bases from J; bases unmatched to any gene: 5. CDR3 length: 17 amino acids. In germline, CDR1 is PRHDT, CDR2 FYEKMQ (reference sequence). For the CDR3, the DNA is TGTGCCAGCAGCCCAGGACTAGCGGGAGTGAGCACAGATACGCAGTATTTT. Its translation: CASSPGLAGVSTDTQYF.

This rearrangement joins TRBV2 to TRBJ2-3; TRBD2 might be the D (5 bases). Germline values: CDR1 SNHLY, CDR2 FYNNEI. Trimming took off 7 bases at V and 3 bases at J, with 11 bases between the two ends. The CDR3 spans 13 residues. In DNA form, the CDR3 reads TGTGCCAGCATTCGGAGGCTGACAGATACGCAGTATTTT. This gives the protein CASIRRLTDTQYF. Full variable domain (rest looked up from reference TRBV2 and TRBJ2-3): EPEVTQTPSHQVTQMGQEVILRCVPISNHLYFYWYRQILGQKVEFLVSFYNNEISEKSEIFDDQFSVERPDGSNFTLKIRSTKLEDSAMYFCASIRRLTDTQYFGPGTRLTVL.

The J gene is TRBJ2-4, the V gene TRBV29-1; 7 nucleotides agree with TRBD2. The CDR3 extends over 12 amino acids. Per the germline V gene, CDR1 is SQVTM and CDR2 is ANQGSEA. CDR3: CSFNIGGDIQYF. CDR3 in DNA: TGCAGTTTCAACATTGGGGGGGACATTCAGTACTTC.

Notes on this clone: The same CDR3 is also encoded by other DNA sequences in this sample. CDR3 coding DNA: TGTGCCAGCAGCGTATATCGGAGTAGCTATGGCTACACCTTC. Translating gives CASSVYRSSYGYTF. V is TRBV9 and J is TRBJ1-2; no firm D call. CDR1 and CDR2 from the germline V gene are SGDLS and YYNGEE. The CDR3 totals 14 residues. Between the trimmed V and J ends, which lost 1 base and 4 bases, there was a span of 11 bases.

The sample holds a few counts of this clone. The chain recombines TRBV28 with TRBJ1-2; TRBD1 matches 9 bases. There are 15 residues in the CDR3. Germline trimming cut 4 bases from V and 7 bases from J; bases unmatched to any gene: 10. Germline-derived CDR1 and CDR2 are MDHEN and SYDVKM. DNA for the CDR3: TGTGCCAGCAGTTCCCACAGGGGGCCATTAGTTGGCTACACCTTC. Protein: CASSSHRGPLVGYTF.

This clone was counted a few times. V usage is TRBV30 and J usage is TRBJ1-1; 9 nucleotides align to TRBD1. The trim removed 8 bases at V and 1 base at J, leaving 5 bases unmatched. The CDR3 sequence is 13 residues long. CDR1 and CDR2 from the germline V gene are GTSNPN and SVGIG (reference sequence). CDR3 sequence reads: CAGVQGANTEAFF. The CDR3 DNA is TGTGCCGGCGTACAGGGGGCGAACACTGAAGCTTTCTTT.

The chain carries TRBV10-3 and TRBJ1-1; TRBD1 matches 10 bases. CDR1 and CDR2 from the germline V gene are ENHRY and SYGVKD. V was pared by 0 bases and J by 0 bases, with 1 base of the junction left unmatched. The CDR3 consists of 16 residues. CDR3 region: CAISESGTGVNTEAFF. CDR3 in DNA: TGTGCCATCAGTGAGTCTGGGACAGGGGTGAACACTGAAGCTTTCTTT.

This rearrangement joins TRBV11-2 to TRBJ2-1; D perhaps matches TRBD2 (5 bases). The germline CDR1 and CDR2 sequences are SGHAT and FQNNGV. Trimming pared 1 base from V and 8 bases from J, leaving 15 bases between. The CDR3 runs to 15 residues. The CDR3, as DNA: TGTGCCAGCAGCTTAGGTGGGAGTCCCCGAGATGAGCAGTTCTTC. It is translated as CASSLGGSPRDEQFF.